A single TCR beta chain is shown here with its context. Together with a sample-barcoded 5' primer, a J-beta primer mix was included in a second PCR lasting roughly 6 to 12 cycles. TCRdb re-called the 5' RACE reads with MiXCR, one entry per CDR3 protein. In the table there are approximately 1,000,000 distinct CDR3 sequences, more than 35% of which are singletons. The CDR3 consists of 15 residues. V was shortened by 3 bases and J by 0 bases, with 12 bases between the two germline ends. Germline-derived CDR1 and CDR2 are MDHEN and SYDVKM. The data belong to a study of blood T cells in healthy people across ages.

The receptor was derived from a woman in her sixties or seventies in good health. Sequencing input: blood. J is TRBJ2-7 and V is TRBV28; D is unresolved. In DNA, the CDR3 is TGTGCCAGCAGTTTCCCCGAGGTTAGCTCCTACGAGCAGTACTTC. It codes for CASSFPEVSSYEQYF.